This TCR beta chain was found in a study of blood T cell repertoires in COVID-19. As for the study in general: Material from acute and convalescent COVID-19 was sourced from the United States, Italy and Spain. The analysed material was cDNA or gDNA that came from T cells, B-cell-depleted T cells, or PBMCs.

Source study methods: From reference gene primer amplification, estimates of nucleated cell counts were derived. Repertoires were generated with immunoSEQ multiplex PCR, while TCRdb's copy carries only in-frame clones and drops some. That table gives V, J and clone size, and the DNA gave D and trimming. The data contain around 77,000 clones, more than 65% of them singletons. The table lists this clone with a count of one. Material for sequencing was peripheral blood. The source is an elderly woman with active or convalescent COVID-19.

CDR3 DNA sequence: TGTGCCAGCAGCTTGGGGACAGGAATGAACACTGAAGCTTTCTTT. It yields the protein CASSLGTGMNTEAFF. The rearrangement uses TRBV5-4 and TRBJ1-1; 7 nucleotides line up with TRBD1. The ends lost 0 bases at V and 0 bases at J; junction bases unmatched: 2. There are 15 residues in the CDR3. Germline CDR1 SGHNT, CDR2 YYREEE (reference sequence).